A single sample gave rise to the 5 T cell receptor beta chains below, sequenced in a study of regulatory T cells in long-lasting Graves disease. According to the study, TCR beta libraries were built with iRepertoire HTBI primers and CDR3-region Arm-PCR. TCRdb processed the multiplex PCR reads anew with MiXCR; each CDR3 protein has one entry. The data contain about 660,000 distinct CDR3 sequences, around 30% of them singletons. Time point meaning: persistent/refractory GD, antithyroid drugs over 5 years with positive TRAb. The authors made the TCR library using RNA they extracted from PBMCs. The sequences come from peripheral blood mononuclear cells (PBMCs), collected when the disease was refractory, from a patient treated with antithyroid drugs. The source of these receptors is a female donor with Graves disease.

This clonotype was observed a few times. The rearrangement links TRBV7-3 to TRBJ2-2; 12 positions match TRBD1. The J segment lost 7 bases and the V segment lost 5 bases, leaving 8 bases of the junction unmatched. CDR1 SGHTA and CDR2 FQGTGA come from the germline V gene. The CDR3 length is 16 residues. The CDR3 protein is CASSRWDRGRGGELFF. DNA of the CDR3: TGTGCCAGCAGCCGTTGGGACAGGGGGCGCGGCGGGGAGCTGTTTTTT.

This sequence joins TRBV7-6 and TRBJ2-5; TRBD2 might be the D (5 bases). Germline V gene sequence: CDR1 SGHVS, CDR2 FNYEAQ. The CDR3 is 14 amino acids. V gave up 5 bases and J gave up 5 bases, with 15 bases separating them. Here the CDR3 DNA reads TGTGCCAGCAGCACCCCCGGGATACCGGAGACCCAGTACTTC. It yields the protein CASSTPGIPETQYF.

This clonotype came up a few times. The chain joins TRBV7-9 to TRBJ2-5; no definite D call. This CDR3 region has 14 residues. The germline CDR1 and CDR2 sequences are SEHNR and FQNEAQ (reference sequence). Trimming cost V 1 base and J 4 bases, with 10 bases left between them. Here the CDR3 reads CASSLEVGGETQYF. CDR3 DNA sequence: TGTGCCAGCAGCTTAGAGGTCGGCGGAGAGACCCAGTACTTC. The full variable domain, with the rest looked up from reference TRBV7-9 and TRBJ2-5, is DTGVSQNPRHKITKRGQNVTFRCDPISEHNRLYWYRQTLGQGPEFLTYFQNEAQLEKSRLLSDRFSAERPKGSFSTLEIQRTEQGDSAMYLCASSLEVGGETQYFGPGTRLLVL.

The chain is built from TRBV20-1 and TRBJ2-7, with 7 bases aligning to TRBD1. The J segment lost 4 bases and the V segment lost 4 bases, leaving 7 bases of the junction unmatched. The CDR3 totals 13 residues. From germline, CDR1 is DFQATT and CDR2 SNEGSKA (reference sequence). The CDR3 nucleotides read TGCAGTGCTAAACCGGGACAGAATTACGAGCAGTACTTC. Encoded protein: CSAKPGQNYEQYF.

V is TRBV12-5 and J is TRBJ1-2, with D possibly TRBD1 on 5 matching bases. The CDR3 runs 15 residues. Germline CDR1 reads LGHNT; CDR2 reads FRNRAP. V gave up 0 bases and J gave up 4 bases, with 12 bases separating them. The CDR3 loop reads CASGLVRGVTYGYTF. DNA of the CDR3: TGTGCTAGTGGTTTGGTACGGGGGGTCACCTATGGCTACACCTTC.